This T cell receptor (beta chain) was identified in a study of vaccination and CD4 T cells after COVID-19. Trimming took off 4 bases at V and 2 bases at J, with 8 bases between the two ends. The CDR3 covers 13 residues. The germline CDR1 and CDR2 sequences are MNHEY and SMNVEV (reference sequence). Of note for this clonotype: Its antigen is as yet unknown.

This sample's treatment: approximately 9-day PBMC culture with coronavirus spike peptide pools or control peptides (ViraFEST assay). The Oncomine TCR Beta short-read assay sequenced DNA from cultured CD4+ T cells. TCRdb called the PCR reads again in MiXCR, with one record for every CDR3 protein. Of fewer than 20,000 distinct CDR3 sequences detected, roughly 49% appear once; the ten largest clones hold around a sixth. The source of this sequence is a human donor who had recovered from COVID-19. Sample: CD4+ T cells from blood, cultured in vitro, taken before SARS-CoV-2 vaccination. V is TRBV27 and J is TRBJ1-2; unclear D gene. The CDR3 loop is CASSSTGNYGYTF. DNA of the CDR3: TGTGCCAGCAGTTCTACCGGAAACTATGGCTACACCTTC.